The following is a TCR beta chain sequence with its context. Its antigen is not identified. Assay: immunoSEQ multiplex PCR; the TCRdb copy retains only in-frame clones and omits some. The table includes 90,000 to 110,000 clones, about 90% detected once. The data stem from a study of T cell responses to AZD1222 COVID-19 vaccine. Study results and caveats: Donors were mostly white British, more females; clonal diversity possibly underestimated.

V was shortened by 6 bases and J by 4 bases, with 13 bases between the two germline ends. Per germline, CDR1 KGHSH and CDR2 LQKENI. The CDR3 is 13 residues long. The V call is TRBV18, the J call TRBJ2-7; tentatively, D is TRBD2 (5 bases). This receptor was obtained from an adult in good health. The starting material was peripheral blood, obtained on day 0 of AZD1222 vaccination. CDR3 coding DNA: TGTGCCAGCTCCCCGGGATCGAGATACGAGCAGTACTTC. This gives the protein CASSPGSRYEQYF.